The 9 T cell receptor beta chains reported below all come from one sample, sequenced in a study of metastatic and nonmetastatic thyroid tumors. TCRdb re-called the PCR reads with MiXCR. There are approximately 28,000 clones in the sample; about 21% occur only once, and under 25% lies in the top ten. Among the patients, none had received any treatment before thyroid surgery. Sample: blood. The receptors derive from a female donor with papillary thyroid cancer or a benign thyroid nodule (not recorded which). Some clones in this sample may be carry-over from other donors' samples.

This clone was observed a few times. This could be a read error, since a much larger clone is one nucleotide away. The identical CDR3 is also encoded by other nucleotide sequences in the sample. This chain joins TRBV14 and TRBJ1-6, with D unclear. This CDR3 contains 13 residues. Trimming removed 4 bases from V and 7 bases from J, with 8 bases in between. The germline CDR1 and CDR2 sequences are SGHDN and FVKESK. CDR3 sequence (DNA): TGTGCCAGCAGCCGGATCTCGAATTCACCCCTCCACTTT. Translated, it gives CASSRISNSPLHF.

This chain links TRBV11-2 with TRBJ1-5; a weak D match, TRBD1 (5 bases). The CDR3 extends over 15 amino acids. V lost 1 base to trimming and J lost 6 bases, with 13 bases between them. CDR1 is SGHAT and CDR2 is FQNNGV in the germline V gene. The CDR3 loop is CASSLVGGLGQPQHF. CDR3 bases: TGTGCCAGCAGCTTAGTGGGGGGACTCGGTCAGCCCCAGCATTTT.

This clone was seen a handful of times. The chain joins TRBV28 to TRBJ1-1, with TRBD1 as a possible D gene (6 bases). The CDR3 consists of 18 residues. Germline-derived CDR1 and CDR2 are MDHEN and SYDVKM. Trimming shortened V by 6 bases and J by 4 bases, and 27 bases separated the two germline ends. The CDR3 coding sequence is TGTGCCAGCAGCCCTTCAGCCGCCCACAAGGGGGGAGGCACTGAAGCTTTCTTT. The encoded protein is CASSPSAAHKGGGTEAFF.

A few counts support this clone. The CDR3 spells CASSREQRALGEQYF. CDR3 in DNA: TGTGCCAGCAGCCGAGAACAACGGGCCCTGGGGGAGCAGTACTTC. J is TRBJ2-7 and V is TRBV2; D gene unclear. The CDR3 is 15 amino acids. V lost 6 bases and J lost 7, with 22 bases in between. CDR1 and CDR2 from the germline V gene are SNHLY and FYNNEI.

This clone was seen many times. The chain couples TRBV5-6 to TRBJ1-5; 9 nucleotides align to TRBD1. The germline V gene encodes CDR1 SGHDT and CDR2 YYEEEE. V dropped 4 bases and J dropped 7; count of bases not matched to a gene: 9. There are 15 residues in the CDR3. The CDR3 DNA reads TGTGCCAGCAGCCAAGGACAGGGGATAGGCCAGCCCCAGCATTTT. Translated: CASSQGQGIGQPQHF.

This clone occurred many times. V and J are TRBV6-1 and TRBJ1-5, with 8 bases that match TRBD1. Germline V gives CDR1 MNHNS, CDR2 SASEGT. The CDR3 totals 14 residues. Unmatched junction bases numbered 6, after V lost 6 bases and J lost 5 bases. CDR3 DNA sequence: TGTGCCAGCAGACAGACAGGGGAACATCAGCCCCAGCATTTT. Protein product: CASRQTGEHQPQHF.

In its sample, this clone was seen many times. This chain uses TRBV19 with TRBJ1-5, with 8 bases that match TRBD1. After removal of 6 bases from V and 4 bases from J, the junction contained 2 bases not matched to a gene. CDR3 length: 13 residues. Looked up from germline, CDR1 is LNHDA and CDR2 is SQIVND (reference sequence). The CDR3 here is CASRTGGNQPQHF. The CDR3 nucleotides are TGTGCCAGTAGAACAGGGGGGAATCAGCCCCAGCATTTT. Combining the CDR3 with reference TRBV19 and TRBJ1-5 gives the whole variable domain DGGITQSPKYLFRKEGQNVTLSCEQNLNHDAMYWYRQDPGQGLRLIYYSQIVNDFQKGDIAEGYSVSREKKESFPLTVTSAQKNPTAFYLCASRTGGNQPQHFGDGTRLSIL.

This chain uses TRBV6-2 or TRBV6-3 with TRBJ2-3; 12 bases fit TRBD1. Germline CDR1 reads MNHEY; CDR2 reads SVGEGT. V shed 4 bases and J 5 bases; nucleotides not matched to a gene: 4. The CDR3 consists of 15 residues. The DNA of the CDR3 is TGTGCCAGCAGTTGGGACAGGGGGCCGGGAGATACGCAGTATTTT. It encodes CASSWDRGPGDTQYF.

The CDR3 loop is CSANPGTGVSPLHF. CDR3 DNA sequence: TGCAGTGCTAATCCCGGGACAGGGGTCTCACCCCTCCACTTT. The chain is built from TRBV20-1 and TRBJ1-6; 10 bases are shared with TRBD1. The junction had 7 bases not matched to a gene; V was cut back by 4 bases and J by 10 bases. This CDR3 has 14 amino acids. CDR1 is DFQATT, CDR2 SNEGSKA, per germline (reference sequence).